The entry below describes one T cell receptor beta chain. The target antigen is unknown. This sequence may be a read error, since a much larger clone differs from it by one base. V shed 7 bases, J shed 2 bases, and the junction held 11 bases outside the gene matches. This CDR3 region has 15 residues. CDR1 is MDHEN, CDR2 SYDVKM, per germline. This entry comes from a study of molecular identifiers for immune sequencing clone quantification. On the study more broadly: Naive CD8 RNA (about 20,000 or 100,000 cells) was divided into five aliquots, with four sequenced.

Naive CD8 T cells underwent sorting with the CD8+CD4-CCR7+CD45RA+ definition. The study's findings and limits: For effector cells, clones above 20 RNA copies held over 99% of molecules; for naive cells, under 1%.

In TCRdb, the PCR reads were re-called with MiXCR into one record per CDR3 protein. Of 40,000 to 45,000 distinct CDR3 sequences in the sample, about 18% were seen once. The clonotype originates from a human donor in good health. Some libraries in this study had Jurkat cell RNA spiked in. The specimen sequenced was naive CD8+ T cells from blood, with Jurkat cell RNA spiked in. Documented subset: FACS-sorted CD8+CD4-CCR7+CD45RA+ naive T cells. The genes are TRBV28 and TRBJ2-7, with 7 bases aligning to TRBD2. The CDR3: CASTLRTSVTYEQYF. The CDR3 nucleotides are TGTGCCAGCACCCTTCGCACTAGCGTGACCTACGAGCAGTACTTC.